The text below deals with one T cell receptor beta chain. What it recognizes is unknown. This sample is drawn from a study of cytomegalovirus exposure and HLA in healthy donors. Looking at the study overall: Of 300 to 500 genotyped donors, 65% to 85% clustered with self-reported Caucasian donors.

Germline values: CDR1 MDHEN, CDR2 SYDVKM. This CDR3 region has 15 residues. The V end was cut by 6 bases, the J end by 8 bases, with 20 bases between. Both 60 Vbeta primers and 13 Jbeta primers went into the PCR. Produced via immunoSEQ multiplex PCR; TCRdb's table is partial and in-frame only. Here the sample spans under 200,000 clones, roughly an eighth being singletons. Among the donors, all were healthy bone marrow donors. Study-wide results and caveats: The majority of TCR sequences were rare, yet some public TCRs appeared in many donors. Clonal expansion was found to be greater in HLA-associated TCR beta chains than in equally common others in a later analysis.

The sample comprised PBMCs. This clonotype was obtained from a man aged 50 to 60 in good health and CMV-seropositive. The rearrangement uses TRBV28 and TRBJ2-1, with D possibly matching TRBD1 (6 bases). In DNA form, the CDR3 reads TGTGCCAGCAGCTGGGAACAGGGATGGGACGATGAGCAGTTCTTC. Its protein product is CASSWEQGWDDEQFF.